These T cell receptor beta chains were read from a single sample in a study of somatic mutations in cytotoxic T cells in rheumatoid arthritis. Method: immunoSEQ multiplex PCR; TCRdb's copy keeps in-frame clones and lacks some. The sample holds roughly 20,000 clones, approximately 80% seen once. The sample taken for sequencing was CD8+ T cells sorted from blood. These receptors were taken from an adult with rheumatoid arthritis. The CDR3 runs from the conserved cysteine through the conserved F or W. The D gene is left open where the match is weak. Some rows have no size entry. The others give once, few or many, or a class for an expanded clone.

J: TRBJ2-3
D: TRBD2
V: TRBV29-1
size: NA
CDR3: CSVERSGAVDTQYF
DNA: TGCAGCGTTGAACGTAGCGGGGCAGTAGATACGCAGTATTTT

J: TRBJ2-7
D: NA
V: TRBV19
size: NA
CDR3: CASSPHHPEAYYEQYF
DNA: TGTGCCAGTAGTCCCCACCACCCGGAAGCCTACTACGAGCAGTACTTC

J: TRBJ2-3
D: TRBD2
V: TRBV5-8
size: NA
CDR3: CASRATSEWAGTQYF
DNA: TGTGCCAGCAGAGCGACTAGCGAGTGGGCGGGGACGCAGTATTTT

J: TRBJ1-1
D: TRBD1
V: TRBV9
size: NA
CDR3: CASSQTGTVNTEAFF
DNA: TGTGCCAGCAGCCAAACCGGGACAGTGAACACTGAAGCTTTCTTT

J: TRBJ2-3
D: NA
V: TRBV7-6
size: once
CDR3: CASSLYVSERADTQYF
DNA: TGTGCCAGCAGCTTATACGTGTCAGAGAGGGCAGATACGCAGTATTTT

J: TRBJ2-3
D: NA
V: TRBV4-3
size: NA
CDR3: CASSSYQQELGTDTQYF
DNA: TGCGCCAGCAGCTCCTACCAACAGGAATTGGGGACAGATACGCAGTATTTT

J: TRBJ2-5
D: TRBD2
V: TRBV27
size: NA
CDR3: CASSPLADQETQYF
DNA: TGTGCCAGCAGTCCACTAGCGGATCAAGAGACCCAGTACTTC

J: TRBJ2-3
D: TRBD2
V: TRBV4-1
size: NA
CDR3: CASSPRTSPRADTQYF
DNA: TGCGCCAGCAGCCCGAGGACTAGTCCGAGGGCAGATACGCAGTATTTT

J: TRBJ2-1
D: NA
V: TRBV7-8
size: NA
CDR3: CASSPQEGGNEQFF
DNA: TGTGCCAGCAGCCCCCAGGAAGGGGGGAATGAGCAGTTCTTC

J: TRBJ2-5
D: NA
V: TRBV13
size: NA
CDR3: CASSLNPSSETQYF
DNA: TGTGCCAGCAGCTTAAATCCTAGCAGCGAGACCCAGTACTTC

J: TRBJ2-3
D: TRBD2
V: TRBV13
size: once
CDR3: CASSSRLAGHSTDTQYF
DNA: TGTGCCAGCAGCTCTAGACTAGCGGGGCACAGCACAGATACGCAGTATTTT

J: TRBJ1-1
D: NA
V: TRBV28
size: NA
CDR3: CASKPTGGRSTEAFF
DNA: TGTGCCAGCAAACCAACGGGAGGCCGGTCCACTGAAGCTTTCTTT

J: TRBJ2-3
D: NA
V: TRBV7-3
size: NA
CDR3: CASSPHTDTDTQYF
DNA: TGTGCCAGCAGCCCTCACACAGACACAGATACGCAGTATTTT

J: TRBJ1-2
D: NA
V: TRBV5-1
size: NA
CDR3: CASSSSPGNYGYTF
DNA: TGCGCCAGCAGCTCCTCCCCGGGGAACTATGGCTACACCTTC

J: TRBJ2-2
D: TRBD1
V: TRBV4-2
size: NA
CDR3: CASSHPRGQGSGELFF
DNA: TGTGCCAGCAGCCATCCCCGGGGACAGGGGTCCGGGGAGCTGTTTTTT

J: TRBJ2-1
D: TRBD1
V: TRBV6-5
size: NA
CDR3: CASSYAPGTGSGEQFF
DNA: TGTGCCAGCAGTTACGCTCCCGGGACAGGGTCTGGTGAGCAGTTCTTC

J: TRBJ1-1
D: NA
V: TRBV19
size: NA
CDR3: CASRWRGVTEAFF
DNA: TGTGCCAGTAGATGGCGGGGGGTGACTGAAGCTTTCTTT

J: TRBJ2-7
D: TRBD2
V: TRBV7-9
size: once
CDR3: CASSPSGLAFYEQYF
DNA: TGTGCCAGCAGCCCCTCGGGACTAGCCTTCTACGAGCAGTACTTC

J: TRBJ1-2
D: NA
V: TRBV4-3
size: NA
CDR3: CASSQGRQGPLTAF
DNA: TGCGCCAGCAGCCAAGGCCGTCAGGGCCCCCTGACCGCCTTC

J: TRBJ2-7
D: TRBD1
V: TRBV6-1
size: NA
CDR3: CASRRQGGTYEQYF
DNA: TGTGCCAGCAGGAGACAGGGGGGGACCTACGAGCAGTACTTC

J: TRBJ2-2
D: TRBD2
V: TRBV10-3
size: once
CDR3: CAISDGGGPPTGELFF
DNA: TGTGCCATCAGTGACGGCGGGGGGCCCCCGACCGGGGAGCTGTTTTTT

J: TRBJ2-1
D: NA
V: TRBV9
size: NA
CDR3: CASSASYNEQFF
DNA: TGTGCCAGCAGCGCCTCGTACAATGAGCAGTTCTTC

J: TRBJ1-1
D: NA
V: TRBV6-6
size: NA
CDR3: CASSYSPGTEAFF
DNA: TGTGCCAGCAGTTACTCACCAGGGACTGAAGCTTTCTTT

J: TRBJ2-3
D: TRBD2
V: TRBV9
size: NA
CDR3: CASTPGGLAPDTQYF
DNA: TGTGCCAGCACCCCGGGGGGACTAGCGCCAGATACGCAGTATTTT

J: TRBJ2-1
D: NA
V: TRBV7-9
size: NA
CDR3: CASSPRGAGYYNEQFF
DNA: TGTGCCAGCAGCCCCCGTGGCGCGGGCTACTACAATGAGCAGTTCTTC

J: TRBJ1-2
D: NA
V: TRBV6-1
size: few
CDR3: CASSEWDEANYGYTF
DNA: TGTGCCAGCAGTGAATGGGACGAAGCTAACTATGGCTACACCTTC

J: TRBJ2-5
D: NA
V: TRBV27
size: once
CDR3: CASSQTQQETQYF
DNA: TGTGCCAGCAGTCAGACACAACAAGAGACCCAGTACTTC

J: TRBJ2-1
D: TRBD2
V: TRBV4-1
size: NA
CDR3: CASSTLGAGGYNEQFF
DNA: TGCGCCAGCAGCACCCTCGGGGCGGGAGGCTACAATGAGCAGTTCTTC

J: TRBJ1-2
D: TRBD1
V: TRBV9
size: NA
CDR3: CASSSPRTGRPNYGYTF
DNA: TGTGCCAGCAGCTCCCCTCGGACAGGGAGGCCGAACTATGGCTACACCTTC

J: TRBJ2-3
D: TRBD2
V: TRBV4-1
size: once
CDR3: CASRELAGEADTQYF
DNA: TGCGCCAGCAGGGAACTAGCGGGAGAAGCAGATACGCAGTATTTT

J: TRBJ1-2
D: NA
V: TRBV19
size: few
CDR3: CASSILQVQDGYTF
DNA: TGTGCCAGTAGTATACTACAGGTTCAGGATGGCTACACCTTC

J: TRBJ1-4
D: NA
V: TRBV11-2
size: NA
CDR3: CASSLGTGRELFF
DNA: TGTGCCAGCAGCTTAGGGACGGGAAGGGAACTGTTTTTT

J: TRBJ2-5
D: NA
V: TRBV13
size: NA
CDR3: CASSSLQETQYF
DNA: TGTGCCAGCAGCTCGTTACAAGAGACCCAGTACTTC

J: TRBJ1-2
D: TRBD1
V: TRBV28
size: few
CDR3: CASSLPPDRDPYGYTF
DNA: TGTGCCAGCAGTTTACCACCGGACAGGGACCCCTATGGCTACACCTTC

J: TRBJ2-3
D: NA
V: TRBV5-4
size: once
CDR3: CASSPGVGSTDTQYF
DNA: TGTGCCAGCAGCCCTGGTGTGGGAAGCACAGATACGCAGTATTTT

J: TRBJ2-2
D: NA
V: TRBV5-5
size: once
CDR3: CASSLARGSGELFF
DNA: TGTGCCAGCAGCTTGGCTCGCGGTAGCGGGGAGCTGTTTTTT

J: TRBJ2-1
D: TRBD2
V: TRBV4-1
size: NA
CDR3: CASSHPGLAGGTYNEQFF
DNA: TGCGCCAGCAGCCACCCGGGACTAGCGGGAGGTACCTACAATGAGCAGTTCTTC

J: TRBJ1-4
D: NA
V: TRBV28
size: NA
CDR3: CAGNGGMNEKLFF
DNA: TGTGCCGGGAATGGGGGAATGAATGAAAAACTGTTTTTT

J: TRBJ2-1
D: NA
V: TRBV11-2
size: NA
CDR3: CASSFVGLARGEQFF
DNA: TGTGCCAGCAGCTTTGTGGGTCTAGCGAGAGGTGAGCAGTTCTTC

J: TRBJ1-1
D: NA
V: TRBV7-9
size: few
CDR3: CASTTGPGAFF
DNA: TGTGCCAGCACCACAGGGCCTGGGGCTTTCTTT

J: TRBJ1-5
D: TRBD1
V: TRBV28
size: NA
CDR3: CASPPGQGNQPQHF
DNA: TGTGCCAGCCCCCCCGGACAGGGCAATCAGCCCCAGCATTTT

J: TRBJ2-7
D: NA
V: TRBV5-1
size: NA
CDR3: CASSLDYEQYF
DNA: TGCGCCAGCAGCTTGGATTACGAGCAGTACTTC

J: TRBJ1-1
D: TRBD1
V: TRBV5-1
size: NA
CDR3: CASSLSGTEMNTEAFF
DNA: TGCGCCAGCAGCTTATCCGGGACAGAAATGAACACTGAAGCTTTCTTT

J: TRBJ2-1
D: TRBD2
V: TRBV7-6
size: NA
CDR3: CASSSATSGESYNEQFF
DNA: TGTGCCAGCAGCTCCGCAACTAGCGGGGAGTCCTACAATGAGCAGTTCTTC

J: TRBJ1-5
D: NA
V: TRBV27
size: once
CDR3: CASSLLGNQPQHF
DNA: TGTGCCAGCAGTTTACTGGGCAATCAGCCCCAGCATTTT

J: TRBJ2-3
D: TRBD1
V: TRBV2
size: NA
CDR3: CASSEGQGADTQYF
DNA: TGTGCCAGCAGTGAAGGACAGGGGGCAGATACGCAGTATTTT

J: TRBJ1-1
D: NA
V: TRBV13
size: few
CDR3: CASRGTEAFF
DNA: TGTGCCAGCAGGGGAACTGAAGCTTTCTTT

J: TRBJ1-3
D: TRBD1
V: TRBV2
size: NA
CDR3: CASSLGQRSGNTIYF
DNA: TGTGCCAGCAGCTTGGGACAGCGATCTGGAAACACCATATATTTT